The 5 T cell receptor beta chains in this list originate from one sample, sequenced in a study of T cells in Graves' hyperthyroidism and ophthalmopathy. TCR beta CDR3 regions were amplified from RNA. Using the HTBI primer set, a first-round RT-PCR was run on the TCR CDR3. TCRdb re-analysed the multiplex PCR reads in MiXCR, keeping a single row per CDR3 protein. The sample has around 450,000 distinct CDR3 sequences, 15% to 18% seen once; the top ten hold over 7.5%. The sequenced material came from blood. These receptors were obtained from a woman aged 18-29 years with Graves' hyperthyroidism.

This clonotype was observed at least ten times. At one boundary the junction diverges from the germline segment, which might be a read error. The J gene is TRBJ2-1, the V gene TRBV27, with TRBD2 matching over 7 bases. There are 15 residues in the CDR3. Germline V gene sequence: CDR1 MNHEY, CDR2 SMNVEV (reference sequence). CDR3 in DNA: TGTGCCAGCAGAAAAGGACTAGTATCCTTCAATGAGCAGTTCTTC. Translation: CASRKGLVSFNEQFF.

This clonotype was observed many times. DNA of the CDR3: TGTGCCAGCAGTTCCCGACAGGGTTCCTCAGAGACCCAGTACTTC. Amino acids: CASSSRQGSSETQYF. V usage is TRBV12-3 or TRBV12-4 and J usage is TRBJ2-5, with TRBD1 matching 7 bases. This CDR3 has 15 residues. V shed 4 bases and J 4 bases; nucleotides not matched to a gene: 9.

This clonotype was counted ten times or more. The CDR3 nucleotides read TGTGCCACCCTCCTGGGGCTAGCGGGAGGTTCGAGATACAATGAGCAGTTCTTC. It translates to CATLLGLAGGSRYNEQFF. This chain connects TRBV6-1 to TRBJ2-1; 11 positions match TRBD2. With 10 bases clipped from V and 4 bases from J, the junction kept 18 bases outside the gene matches. The CDR3 is made up of 18 amino acids. Germline V gene sequence: CDR1 MNHNS, CDR2 SASEGT.

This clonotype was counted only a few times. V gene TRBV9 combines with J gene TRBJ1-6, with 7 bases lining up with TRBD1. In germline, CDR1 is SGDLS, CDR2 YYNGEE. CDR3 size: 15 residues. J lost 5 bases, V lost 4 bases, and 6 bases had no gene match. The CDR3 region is CASSLTGTDNSPLHF. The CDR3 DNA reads TGTGCCAGCAGCTTAACCGGGACAGATAATTCACCCCTCCACTTT.

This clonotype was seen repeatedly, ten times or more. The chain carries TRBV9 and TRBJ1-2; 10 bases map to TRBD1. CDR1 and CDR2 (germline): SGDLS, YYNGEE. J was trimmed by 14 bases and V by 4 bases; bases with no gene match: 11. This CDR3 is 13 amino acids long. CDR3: CASSTWDRGSVTF. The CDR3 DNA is TGTGCCAGCAGCACCTGGGACAGGGGCTCGGTGACCTTC.